This is a list of T cell receptor beta chains from one sample in a study of T cells after yellow fever vaccination. One entry per CDR3 protein, called by TCRdb with MiXCR from the 5' RACE reads. The table records hundreds of thousands of distinct CDR3 sequences, roughly 20% of them present only once. This specimen consisted of PBMCs, obtained before the yellow fever booster vaccination. All receptors come from a man younger than 35 who received the YFV17D yellow fever vaccine. CDR3s include the opening cysteine and the closing phenylalanine or tryptophan. The order of the fields is J gene, V gene, clone size, CDR3 protein. Not every row has a clone size; where given, it reads once, few, many or a size class.

TRBJ1-1,TRBV6-4,many,CASSEGEGAGHAEAFF
TRBJ2-5,TRBV5-5,many,CASDRAVGRETQYF
TRBJ2-7,TRBV11-2,NA,CASSLGGGYIYEQYF
TRBJ2-4,TRBV27,NA,CASSFLGGLGKNIQYF
TRBJ2-1,TRBV5-1,few,CASSRWSAGGPSEQFF
TRBJ1-1,TRBV4-1,NA,CASSQDWGASTEAFF
TRBJ2-4,TRBV7-3,NA,CASSLNRRAKNIQYF
TRBJ1-2,TRBV4-3,NA,CASSNGVGRGGGYTF
TRBJ2-7,TRBV11-2,few,CASSLGYTATVPYEQYF
TRBJ1-1,TRBV7-3,few,CASSLSAGDGFTEAFF
TRBJ2-5,TRBV5-1,few,CASSLSVGVGQETQYF